Shown below are 30 T cell receptor beta chains from a single sample sequenced in a study of regulatory T cells in long-lasting Graves disease. Time point defined: newly diagnosed GD, antithyroid drugs for less than 3 months. RNA from PBMCs was the source of the TCR library. Construction of the TCR beta libraries employed iRepertoire HTBI primers in conjunction with Arm-PCR of CDR3 regions. TCRdb re-called the multiplex PCR reads with MiXCR, one entry per CDR3 protein. The repertoire holds more than 350,000 distinct CDR3 sequences, with 15% as singletons. The same specimen was also included in a second study, on T cells in Graves' hyperthyroidism and ophthalmopathy.

Sample: peripheral blood mononuclear cells (PBMCs), taken at new diagnosis, from a patient treated with antithyroid drugs. These receptor sequences come from a woman aged 30 to 39 with Graves disease.

This clonotype appeared many times. The chain uses TRBV12-3 or TRBV12-4 and TRBJ2-7; D is perhaps TRBD1 (5 bases). This CDR3 spans 14 amino acids. Trimming left V 2 bases short and J 1 base short, with 9 bases between. As DNA, the CDR3 is TGTGCCAGCAGTTTAAAGCCAGGGTCCTACGAGCAGTACTTC. It translates to CASSLKPGSYEQYF.

This clonotype was found many times. The chain has TRBV10-2 and TRBJ2-1; no definite D call. Trimming removed 2 bases from V and 10 bases from J, with 12 bases in between. Germline V lookup: CDR1 WSHSY, CDR2 SAAADI. The CDR3 contains 13 residues. DNA for the CDR3: TGCGCCAGCAGTGAGCCTTGGCGAGCGGAGCAGTTCTTC. Its protein is CASSEPWRAEQFF.

This clonotype came up a few times. The chain is built from TRBV7-9 and TRBJ2-5; no definite D call. The CDR3 runs 13 residues. V lost 3 bases and J lost 3, with 8 bases in between. CDR1 SEHNR and CDR2 FQNEAQ come from the germline V gene (reference sequence). CDR3 region: CASSLMAEETQYF. Here the CDR3 DNA reads TGTGCCAGCAGCTTGATGGCAGAAGAGACCCAGTACTTC.

This clonotype was detected ten times or more. The CDR3 sequence: CATSGQGSYEQYF. The CDR3 DNA sequence: TGTGCCACATCAGGACAGGGTTCCTACGAGCAGTACTTC. The rearrangement uses TRBV6-1 and TRBJ2-7, with 8 bases identical to TRBD1. Germline CDR1 is MNHNS and CDR2 is SASEGT. The CDR3 has 13 residues. V gave up 10 bases and J gave up 1 base; unmatched junction bases: 6.

This clonotype was recorded many times. The J gene is TRBJ1-6, the V gene TRBV24-1; D is ambiguous. The V gene's germline CDR1 is KGHDR and CDR2 SFDVKD. The V gene lost 3 bases and the J gene lost 7 bases, with 12 bases spanning the gap. This CDR3 region has 15 residues. Here the CDR3 DNA reads TGTGCCACCAGTGATCAGGTTTTCAGGAATTCACCCCTCCACTTT. This encodes CATSDQVFRNSPLHF.

This clonotype appeared many times. The CDR3 bases are TGTGCCATCAGCAGAGCGGGACAGGGTAACACAGATACGCAGTATTTT. Encoded protein: CAISRAGQGNTDTQYF. The V and J genes are TRBV10-3 and TRBJ2-3; 9 bases agree with TRBD1. The CDR3 has 16 residues. Germline CDR1 and CDR2: ENHRY and SYGVKD. The V segment lost 6 bases and the J segment 2 bases; nucleotides outside the gene matches: 9.

This clonotype came up many times. J is TRBJ2-5 and V is TRBV30; 10 bases line up with TRBD2. The V and J ends lost 3 bases and 4 bases, in that order; junction bases with no gene match: 5. The CDR3 length is 14 residues. Germline CDR1 is GTSNPN and CDR2 is SVGIG (reference sequence). CDR3 amino acids: CAWRVAGGPETQYF. CDR3 nucleotides: TGTGCCTGGAGAGTAGCGGGAGGTCCAGAGACCCAGTACTTC.

This clonotype has ten or more counts. The chain employs TRBV7-3 and TRBJ2-3, with unresolved D. This CDR3 contains 14 residues. Between the trimmed V and J ends, which lost 1 base and 1 base, there was a span of 6 bases. CDR1 and CDR2 (germline): SGHTA, FQGTGA. CDR3: CASSLNAGTDTQYF. As DNA, the CDR3 is TGTGCCAGCAGCTTAAATGCCGGCACAGATACGCAGTATTTT.

This clonotype was counted a few times. In DNA form, the CDR3 reads TGTGCCGAGGGGGCCACAGATACGCAGTATTTT. Translation gives CAEGATDTQYF. This chain connects TRBV30 to TRBJ2-3; 7 positions agree with TRBD1. CDR1 is GTSNPN and CDR2 is SVGIG in the germline V gene (reference sequence). Germline trimming cut 8 bases from V and 2 bases from J; bases unmatched to any gene: 1. The CDR3 has 11 residues. Full variable domain (remainder filled in from reference TRBV30 and TRBJ2-3): SQTIHQWPATLVQPVGSPLSLECTVEGTSNPNLYWYRQAAGRGLQLLFYSVGIGQISSEVPQNLSASRPQDRQFILSSKKLLLSDSGFYLCAEGATDTQYFGPGTRLTVL.

The V call is TRBV2, the J call TRBJ2-1; D could derive from TRBD1 or TRBD2 (5 bases each). The J call is uncertain, as TRBJ2-5 better fits the DNA end. Per the germline V gene, CDR1 is SNHLY and CDR2 is FYNNEI. This CDR3 region has 14 residues. The CDR3 DNA is TGTGCCAGCAGCTGGGACGCCCTCGAAGGGACCCAGTACTTC. Translating gives CASSWDALEGTQYF.

The V gene is TRBV19, the J gene TRBJ2-5, with 14 nucleotides matching TRBD2. After removal of 7 bases from V and 4 bases from J, the junction contained 5 bases not matched to a gene. The CDR3 spans 15 residues. Per the germline V gene, CDR1 is LNHDA and CDR2 is SQIVND (reference sequence). The CDR3 coding sequence is TGTGCCAGTACCTTCGGGACTAGCGGGAGAGAGACCCAGTACTTC. Translating it yields CASTFGTSGRETQYF.

This clonotype was seen repeatedly, ten times or more. The J gene is TRBJ1-1, the V gene TRBV11-3, with D possibly matching TRBD1 (6 bases). The CDR3 has 15 residues. CDR1 is SGHNT and CDR2 is YENEEA in the germline V gene. The V end lost 7 bases, the J end lost 1 base, and 16 bases lay between the germline ends. The CDR3 is CASKQTGGQNTEAFF. CDR3 in DNA: TGTGCCAGCAAACAAACGGGGGGGCAGAACACTGAAGCTTTCTTT.

V and J are TRBV2 and TRBJ2-1, with TRBD2 matching 16 bases. J was trimmed by 8 bases and V by 5 bases; bases with no gene match: 12. This CDR3 is 18 amino acids long. Germline-derived CDR1 and CDR2 are SNHLY and FYNNEI. CDR3 protein: CASSRPGTSGRAHDEQFF. In DNA form, the CDR3 reads TGTGCCAGCAGTCGGCCCGGGACTAGCGGGAGGGCCCACGATGAGCAGTTCTTC.

On this clonotype itself: A read error likely explains this, since a far larger clone differs by one base. The chain carries TRBV6-9 and TRBJ2-3; D possibly uses TRBD1 or TRBD2 (5 bases each). Near its end, the DNA agrees better with TRBJ2-1, so the J call may be wrong. This CDR3 comprises 15 residues. Germline assignment: CDR1 MNHGY and CDR2 SVAAGI. CDR3 nucleotide sequence: TGTGTCAGCAGTTACTGGGGGAATCCCTACAATGAGCAGTTCTTC. Translated, it gives CVSSYWGNPYNEQFF.

This clonotype came up many times. The germline gene is not matched at one end of the junction; a read error may be the cause. The rearrangement uses TRBV30 and TRBJ2-5; maybe TRBD1 (6 bases). The germline V gene has CDR1 GTSNPN and CDR2 SVGIG (reference sequence). The CDR3 has 12 amino acids. The CDR3, as DNA: TGTGCCTGGAGTCCCCATTCAGACAGGCTGGTGTTC. This sequence encodes CAWSPHSDRLVF.

This clonotype showed up many times. In DNA form, the CDR3 reads TGTGCCAGCAGCGTAGCTGGAGGGAGCTATGGCTACACCTTC. This translates into CASSVAGGSYGYTF. This rearrangement joins TRBV9 to TRBJ1-2; D gene unclear. Germline V gene data show CDR1 as SGDLS and CDR2 as YYNGEE. V shed 0 bases and J shed 4 bases, with 10 bases lying between them. This CDR3 spans 14 amino acids.

In this sample, this clonotype turned up many times. The chain uses TRBV6-2 or TRBV6-3 and TRBJ2-3; 7 nucleotides align to TRBD2. The length of the CDR3 is 15 residues. Unmatched junction bases numbered 9, after V lost 6 bases and J lost 3 bases. Germline CDR1 and CDR2: MNHEY and SVGEGT. CDR3 sequence: CASSSGSSGTDTQYF. The DNA of the CDR3 is TGTGCCAGCAGCTCGGGGTCTAGCGGAACAGATACGCAGTATTTT.

J is TRBJ2-3 and V is TRBV10-3; 10 bases line up with TRBD2. The germline gives CDR1 ENHRY, CDR2 SYGVKD. Trimming cost V 4 bases and J 4 bases; bases outside gene matches: 5. CDR3 size: 15 residues. The CDR3 bases are TGTGCCATCAGTGTTCTAGCGGGAGACGCAGATACGCAGTATTTT. Amino acid sequence: CAISVLAGDADTQYF.

This clonotype was observed at least ten times. The chain is built from TRBV6-1 and TRBJ2-7; a possible D gene is TRBD2 (7 bases). V was shortened by 0 bases and J by 6 bases, with 21 bases between the two germline ends. This CDR3 spans 17 amino acids. CDR1 and CDR2 from the germline V gene are MNHNS and SASEGT. In DNA form, the CDR3 reads TGTGCCAGCAGTGAAGCAGGGGGGGCCGCCGCCCTCGTCGAGCAGTACTTC. As protein: CASSEAGGAAALVEQYF.

This clonotype has ten or more counts. Germline and junction disagree at one end, which may indicate a read error. The chain employs TRBV12-5 and TRBJ2-7, with D perhaps matching TRBD1 (5 bases). Germline V gives CDR1 LGHNT, CDR2 FRNRAP. This CDR3 contains 18 residues. In DNA form, the CDR3 reads TGTGCTAGTGGTTTGGGCCAGGGATTAGCCCTCGCCAACTACGAACAGTACTTC. Protein product: CASGLGQGLALANYEQYF.

This clonotype was counted between two and nine times. The V and J genes are TRBV19 and TRBJ2-7; possibly TRBD1 or TRBD2 for D (5 bases each). CDR3 length equals 14 residues. CDR1 and CDR2 from the germline V gene are LNHDA and SQIVND (reference sequence). Trimming stripped 6 bases from V and 2 bases from J, with 14 bases between. The CDR3 DNA follows: TGTGCCAGTAGGAGGGCCGACAGACCCTACGAGCAGTACTTC. Protein: CASRRADRPYEQYF.

This rearrangement joins TRBV6-9 to TRBJ1-1; a possible D gene is TRBD1 (5 bases). This CDR3 is 14 amino acids long. CDR1 MNHGY and CDR2 SVAAGI come from the germline V gene. The V and J ends lost 3 bases and 2 bases respectively, with 10 bases between them. The CDR3 reads CASSYGAPNTEAFF. For the CDR3, the DNA is TGTGCCAGCAGTTACGGGGCACCTAACACTGAAGCTTTCTTT.

In this sample, this clonotype turned up a few times. This sequence joins TRBV27 and TRBJ2-2; TRBD2 might be the D (6 bases). The CDR3 loop spans 13 amino acids. CDR1 is MNHEY, CDR2 SMNVEV, per germline (reference sequence). V was shortened by 5 bases and J by 6 bases, with 10 bases between the two germline ends. Written as DNA, the CDR3 is TGTGCCAGCAGTACGCGGGACTCCGGGGAGCTGTTTTTT. This encodes CASSTRDSGELFF.

This clonotype was found a few times. The chain employs TRBV5-1 and TRBJ2-5, with 14 bases fitting TRBD2. The CDR3 consists of 17 residues. V shed 4 bases and J 5 bases; nucleotides not matched to a gene: 10. CDR1 and CDR2 from the germline V gene are SGHRS and YFSETQ. The CDR3 loop reads CASSPRGLAGAVETQYF. The CDR3 nucleotides are TGCGCCAGCAGCCCAAGGGGACTAGCGGGAGCGGTGGAGACCCAGTACTTC.

The chain has TRBV2 and TRBJ2-2; unclear D gene. V was trimmed by 4 bases and J by 4 bases, leaving 13 bases between them. Germline CDR1 and CDR2: SNHLY and FYNNEI. The CDR3 consists of 15 residues. CDR3 sequence: CASSVMQASTGELFF. The CDR3 nucleotides read TGTGCCAGCAGTGTTATGCAGGCCAGCACCGGGGAGCTGTTTTTT.

In its sample, this clonotype was seen many times. In DNA form, the CDR3 reads TGTGCCAGCAGCGTAGGAGTCACCGACACCGGGGAGCTGTTTTTT. It codes for CASSVGVTDTGELFF. The chain links TRBV9 to TRBJ2-2; D call uncertain. Germline CDR1 and CDR2: SGDLS and YYNGEE. The length of the CDR3 is 15 residues. V was pared by 0 bases and J by 3 bases, with 9 bases between.

This clonotype was seen repeatedly, ten times or more. V and J are TRBV6-1 and TRBJ2-7, with TRBD1 matching over 8 bases. The CDR3 covers 15 residues. Losses at the gene ends were 6 bases for V and 4 bases for J; bases not matched to a gene: 11. Germline loops: CDR1 MNHNS, CDR2 SASEGT. The CDR3 DNA reads as TGTGCCAGCAGCCAAGTTGGGACAGGCCTATACGAGCAGTACTTC. Translating it yields CASSQVGTGLYEQYF.

V and J are TRBV20-1 and TRBJ1-1; D is unresolved. This CDR3 contains 12 residues. Germline CDR1 DFQATT, CDR2 SNEGSKA (reference sequence). Trimming cost V 3 bases and J 4 bases, with 9 bases left between them. The chain's CDR3 is CSARKSFTEAFF. The CDR3, as DNA: TGCAGTGCTAGGAAATCCTTCACTGAAGCTTTCTTT.

This clonotype came up many times. V usage is TRBV11-3 and J usage is TRBJ2-1, with 9 bases that match TRBD2. V lost 2 bases to trimming and J lost 7 bases; unmatched junction nucleotides: 6. The germline gives CDR1 SGHNT, CDR2 YENEEA. This CDR3 is built from 15 residues. The CDR3 region is CASSLLAGGKNEQFF. The DNA of the CDR3 is TGTGCCAGCAGCTTATTGGCGGGAGGGAAGAATGAGCAGTTCTTC.

This clonotype has a count of ten or more. The CDR3 bases are TGTGCCAGCAGCTCAACCCACGGGGGGACACCGAACCTCTACGAGCAGTACTTC. Amino acids: CASSSTHGGTPNLYEQYF. The rearrangement links TRBV7-9 to TRBJ2-7; a possible D gene is TRBD2 (7 bases). The CDR3 has 18 amino acids. Germline lookup yields CDR1 SEHNR and CDR2 FQNEAQ (reference sequence). Trimming left V 4 bases short and J 3 bases short, with 25 bases between. Supplemented by reference TRBV7-9 and TRBJ2-7, the full variable domain reads DTGVSQNPRHKITKRGQNVTFRCDPISEHNRLYWYRQTLGQGPEFLTYFQNEAQLEKSRLLSDRFSAERPKGSFSTLEIQRTEQGDSAMYLCASSSTHGGTPNLYEQYFGPGTRLTVT.